These 17 T cell receptor beta chains originate from one sample sequenced in a study of cytomegalovirus exposure and HLA in healthy donors. Amplification used 60 Vbeta primers and 13 Jbeta primers. This table comes from immunoSEQ multiplex PCR, and its TCRdb copy is limited to in-frame clones, with some not included. Of approximately 150,000 clones listed, approximately 80% were seen once; the top ten hold 3.1%. Sequences were obtained from PBMCs. All receptors come from a male donor in good health and CMV-seronegative.

V usage is TRBV28 and J usage is TRBJ1-4; TRBD1 is a possible D gene (5 bases). Germline CDR1 and CDR2: MDHEN and SYDVKM. The V end was cut by 5 bases, the J end by 7 bases, with 11 bases between. This CDR3 contains 13 residues. The CDR3 protein is CASSQGLGEKLFF. The CDR3 DNA follows: TGTGCCAGCAGTCAGGGATTAGGTGAAAAACTGTTTTTT.

The chain uses TRBV6-5 and TRBJ1-1, with D tentatively TRBD1 (5 bases). The CDR3 spans 15 residues. Germline CDR1 MNHEY, CDR2 SVGAGI. Trimming took off 5 bases at V and 0 bases at J, with 13 bases between the two ends. DNA of the CDR3: TGTGCCAGCAGTCTCTTTGGGGCCCTGAACACTGAAGCTTTCTTT. The encoded protein is CASSLFGALNTEAFF.

CDR3 residues: CASSPPGTSGAETQYF. In DNA form, the CDR3 reads TGTGCCAGCAGCCCTCCCGGGACTAGCGGAGCAGAGACCCAGTACTTC. The V gene is TRBV7-2, the J gene TRBJ2-5, with 11 bases matching TRBD2. The V and J ends lost 5 bases and 4 bases, in that order; junction bases with no gene match: 9. The V gene's germline CDR1 is SGHTA and CDR2 FQGNSA. This CDR3 contains 16 residues.

The DNA of the CDR3 is TGCGCCAGCAGCGGAGGACTAGCGGGGGTGGGCAATGAGCAGTTCTTC. It translates to CASSGGLAGVGNEQFF. The chain has TRBV5-1 and TRBJ2-1; 13 nucleotides agree with TRBD2. CDR3 length equals 16 residues. Germline CDR1 and CDR2: SGHRS and YFSETQ. V gave up 4 bases and J gave up 6 bases; unmatched junction bases: 7.

This clone was counted once. The V and J genes are TRBV28 and TRBJ1-2, with D unresolved. The germline V and J ends were trimmed by 3 bases and 6 bases, with 14 bases remaining between them. Per germline, CDR1 MDHEN and CDR2 SYDVKM. This CDR3 is 14 amino acids long. The CDR3 loop is CASSFLGIFDGYTF. CDR3 bases: TGTGCCAGCAGTTTTCTCGGGATCTTTGATGGCTACACCTTC.

The V gene is TRBV20-1, the J gene TRBJ2-7; unclear D gene. This CDR3 is built from 10 residues. Trimming shortened V by 5 bases and J by 4 bases, and 6 bases separated the two germline ends. The germline V gene has CDR1 DFQATT and CDR2 SNEGSKA (reference sequence). The CDR3 spells CSAFQYEQYF. The CDR3, as DNA: TGCAGTGCTTTCCAATACGAGCAGTACTTC.

This chain connects TRBV11-2 to TRBJ2-1; the D gene is possibly TRBD1 (5 bases). The germline V and J ends were trimmed by 1 base and 3 bases, with 7 bases remaining between them. Germline CDR1 reads SGHAT; CDR2 reads FQNNGV. This CDR3 comprises 14 residues. CDR3 coding DNA: TGTGCCAGCAGCTTAGGGGGCGGCTACAATGAGCAGTTCTTC. Protein: CASSLGGGYNEQFF.

J is TRBJ2-3 and V is TRBV5-1; D gene ambiguous. CDR1 is SGHRS, CDR2 YFSETQ, per germline. Trimming pared 0 bases from V and 4 bases from J, leaving 9 bases between. The CDR3 consists of 14 residues. The CDR3 DNA reads as TGCGCCAGCAGCTTGGCGGTAGCCGCAGATACGCAGTATTTT. It translates to CASSLAVAADTQYF.

This sequence joins TRBV7-9 and TRBJ2-7; 8 nucleotides line up with TRBD2. The trim removed 5 bases at V and 2 bases at J, leaving 14 bases unmatched. CDR1 is SEHNR and CDR2 is FQNEAQ in the germline V gene (reference sequence). The CDR3 has 17 residues. The DNA for the CDR3 is TGTGCCAGCAGCCCACCCTCGGGGGGGGTAGCGACCTACGAGCAGTACTTC. This translates into CASSPPSGGVATYEQYF.

The rearrangement uses TRBV7-2 and TRBJ2-1, with D unresolved. V was pared by 1 base and J by 0 bases, with 10 bases between. The CDR3 sequence is 16 residues long. Germline V gene sequence: CDR1 SGHTA, CDR2 FQGNSA. This CDR3 is CASSLDLMRSYNEQFF. CDR3 in DNA: TGTGCCAGCAGCTTAGATTTGATGCGCTCCTACAATGAGCAGTTCTTC.

The rearrangement links TRBV10-3 to TRBJ2-6, with 8 bases identical to TRBD1. Germline assignment: CDR1 ENHRY and CDR2 SYGVKD. There are 15 residues in the CDR3. V dropped 9 bases and J dropped 3; count of bases not matched to a gene: 7. The CDR3 region has the DNA TGTGCCATTTACTCACAGGGGGATGGGGCCAACGTCCTGACTTTC. Translation: CAIYSQGDGANVLTF.

This clone occurred a few times. The rearrangement links TRBV18 to TRBJ1-6, with 7 bases matching TRBD1. Looked up from germline, CDR1 is KGHSH and CDR2 is LQKENI. Germline trimming cut 10 bases from V and 2 bases from J; bases unmatched to any gene: 8. The CDR3 spans 15 residues. The CDR3 sequence: CATQNRGTYNSPLHF. As DNA, the CDR3 is TGTGCCACCCAAAACAGGGGTACCTATAATTCACCCCTCCACTTT.

This clone occurred a few times. The V call is TRBV5-1, the J call TRBJ1-1; D might be TRBD1 (5 bases). The V and J ends lost 3 bases and 7 bases respectively, with 19 bases between them. CDR1 SGHRS and CDR2 YFSETQ come from the germline V gene. The CDR3 is 15 amino acids. The CDR3: CASSSSSVGTSEAFF. CDR3 DNA sequence: TGCGCCAGCAGCTCATCCTCGGTCGGGACTAGTGAAGCTTTCTTT.

The chain combines TRBV15 with TRBJ1-2; 8 bases agree with TRBD1. The CDR3 spans 12 residues. V lost 8 bases, J lost 7 bases, and 6 bases stayed unmatched. CDR1 is LNHNV, CDR2 YYDKDF, per germline (reference sequence). The CDR3 DNA reads TGTGCCACCGGACAGGGAGGAATTGGCTACACCTTC. Protein product: CATGQGGIGYTF.

The chain joins TRBV28 to TRBJ1-5; 10 nucleotides agree with TRBD1. V gave up 7 bases and J gave up 5 bases; unmatched junction bases: 11. This CDR3 contains 16 residues. From germline, CDR1 is MDHEN and CDR2 SYDVKM. The CDR3 loop reads CASTLGGTGAYQPQHF. The CDR3 region has the DNA TGTGCCAGCACCCTAGGGGGGACAGGGGCATATCAGCCCCAGCATTTT. The variable domain in full, completed from reference TRBV28 and TRBJ1-5, reads DVKVTQSSRYLVKRTGEKVFLECVQDMDHENMFWYRQDPGLGLRLIYFSYDVKMKEKGDIPEGYSVSREKKERFSLILESASTNQTSMYLCASTLGGTGAYQPQHFGDGTRLSIL.

This chain links TRBV6-4 with TRBJ2-1; possibly TRBD1 for D (6 bases). Trimming pared 2 bases from V and 6 bases from J, leaving 14 bases between. This CDR3 comprises 15 residues. Germline loops: CDR1 MRHNA, CDR2 SNTAGT. The CDR3 nucleotides are TGTGCCAGCAGTGACACAGGGACGGGCTCCAATGAGCAGTTCTTC. Translation: CASSDTGTGSNEQFF.

The chain's CDR3 is CASTPAMSQETQYF. The CDR3 region has the DNA TGTGCCAGCACCCCCGCGATGTCCCAAGAGACCCAGTACTTC. V gene TRBV7-2 combines with J gene TRBJ2-5; D is unclear. V was pared by 7 bases and J by 1 base, with 13 bases between. This CDR3 has 14 amino acids. CDR1 is SGHTA, CDR2 FQGNSA, per germline.